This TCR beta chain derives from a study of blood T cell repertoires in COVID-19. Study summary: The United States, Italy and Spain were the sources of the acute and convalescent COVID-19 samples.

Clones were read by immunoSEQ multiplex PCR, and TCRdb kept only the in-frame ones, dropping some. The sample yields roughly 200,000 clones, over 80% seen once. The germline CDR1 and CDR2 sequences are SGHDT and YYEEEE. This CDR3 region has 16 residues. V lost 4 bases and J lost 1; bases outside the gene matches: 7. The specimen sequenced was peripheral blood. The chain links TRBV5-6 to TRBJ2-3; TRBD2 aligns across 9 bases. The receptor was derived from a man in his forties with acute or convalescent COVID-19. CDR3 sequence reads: CASSLRSGSGTDTQYF. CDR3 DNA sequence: TGTGCCAGCAGCCTACGTAGCGGGAGCGGCACAGATACGCAGTATTTT.